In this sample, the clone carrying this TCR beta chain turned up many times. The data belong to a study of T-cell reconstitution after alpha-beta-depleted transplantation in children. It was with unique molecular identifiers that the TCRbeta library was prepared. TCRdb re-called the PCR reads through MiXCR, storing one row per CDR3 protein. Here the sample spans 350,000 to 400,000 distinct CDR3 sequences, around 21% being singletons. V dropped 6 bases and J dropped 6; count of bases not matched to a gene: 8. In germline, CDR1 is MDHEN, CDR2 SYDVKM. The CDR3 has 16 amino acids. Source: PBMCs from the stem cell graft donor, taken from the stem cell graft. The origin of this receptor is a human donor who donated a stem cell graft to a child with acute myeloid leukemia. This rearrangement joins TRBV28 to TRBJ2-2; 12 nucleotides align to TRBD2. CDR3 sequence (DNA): TGTGCCAGCAGGGGGACCGGGACTAGCGGGTCCGGGGAGCTGTTTTTT. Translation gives CASRGTGTSGSGELFF.